The TCR beta chain described here comes from a study of blood T cells in healthy people across ages. Whole-study context: The capture of about one barcoded beta molecule per two T cells was achieved by template switching. Study-level results: In long-lived donors, naive CD4+ cell counts and diversity exceeded those of aged donors. The recorded TCR beta diversity per million T cells decreased in a roughly linear manner with age. The unsorted PBMCs prevented any conclusive comparison of naive versus antigen-experienced cells.

This clonotype has only one observation. The antigen remains undetermined. The CDR3 spans 15 residues. CDR1 is SGHTA and CDR2 is FQGNSA in the germline V gene. Trimming removed 0 bases at V and 0 bases at J, with 6 bases between. For the second PCR, which ran for 7 to 11 cycles, a sample-barcoded 5' primer and a J-beta primer mix were used. In TCRdb, the 5' RACE reads were re-called with MiXCR into one record per CDR3 protein. The data hold around 670,000 distinct CDR3 sequences, with about 30% observed a single time. Sequencing input: blood. This rearrangement joins TRBV7-2 to TRBJ2-4; D ambiguous. This receptor was taken from an elderly woman in good health. CDR3 amino acids: CASSLALGAKNIQYF. The DNA for the CDR3 is TGTGCCAGCAGCTTAGCTCTCGGAGCCAAAAACATTCAGTACTTC.